This T cell receptor beta chain was sequenced for a study of response to subunit inactivated influenza vaccine. Each CDR3 protein gets one entry after TCRdb re-called the RT-PCR reads with MiXCR. The sample lists under 750,000 distinct CDR3 sequences; approximately 12% were seen once. Germline-derived CDR1 and CDR2 are SEHNR and FQNEAQ (reference sequence). The CDR3 extends over 14 amino acids. Trimming stripped 2 bases from V and 9 bases from J, with 14 bases between. Sequences were derived from PBMCs from blood, sampled on the day of vaccination. The chain uses TRBV7-9 and TRBJ2-1; weak D call: TRBD2 (5 bases). This TCR was sampled from a man aged 50 or older who received an inactivated influenza vaccine. The DNA of the CDR3 is TGTGCCAGCAGCTTAAGGGCGGGTACGCCTGAGCAGTTCTTC. This gives the protein CASSLRAGTPEQFF.